This T cell receptor (beta chain) was sequenced during a study of shared clonotypes between healthy human individuals. Remarks on this clone: The sample contains more than one DNA sequence encoding this CDR3.

Some clones are missing from TCRdb's copy, which holds only in-frame ones; the method was immunoSEQ multiplex PCR. The sample records 2 million to 2.5 million clones, around 92% being singletons. The sequenced sample consisted of naive CD4+ T cells from PBMCs. Stated subset: CD45RA+ positively selected. The sequence derives from a man aged 18 to 30 in good health. Some clones in this sample may be carry-over from other donors' samples.

DNA for the CDR3: TGTGCCAGCAGTTACTCTCGGAGAAACTATGGCTACACCTTC. Its translation is CASSYSRRNYGYTF. The chain combines TRBV6-5 with TRBJ1-2, with D uncertain. CDR1 is MNHEY, CDR2 SVGAGI, per germline. Trimming took off 0 bases at V and 2 bases at J, with 7 bases between the two ends. CDR3 size: 14 residues.